A selection of T cell receptor beta chains follows, all from one sample in a study of identical twins. TCRdb ran MiXCR on the 5' RACE reads and lists one entry per CDR3 protein. The data show approximately 530,000 distinct CDR3 sequences, with approximately 20% seen just once and approximately 0.48% held by the top ten. The data also belong to a second study, concerning yellow fever vaccine responses in identical twins.

Sequenced material: CD4+ T cells sorted from blood. These TCRs come from a woman under 30 in good health. Each CDR3 is given with its conserved first and last residue. Fields, in order: clone size, D gene, J gene, V gene, CDR3 DNA, CDR3 protein. The D gene is left open where the match is weak. Size values are once, few and many counts, or a class for expanded clones, and some rows have none.

clone size: .; D gene: TRBD1; J gene: TRBJ1-4; V gene: TRBV15; CDR3 DNA: TGTGCCACCAGCAGAGTGGACAGGGATCGGGAAAAACTGTTTTTT; CDR3 protein: CATSRVDRDREKLFF
clone size: few; D gene: .; J gene: TRBJ2-1; V gene: TRBV19; CDR3 DNA: TGTGCCAGTAGTATCCTGAATGAGCAGTTCTTC; CDR3 protein: CASSILNEQFF
clone size: few; D gene: .; J gene: TRBJ2-1; V gene: TRBV14; CDR3 DNA: TGTGCCAGCAGCCCTCAGGGCATAAGGGGAAATGAGCAGTTCTTC; CDR3 protein: CASSPQGIRGNEQFF
clone size: few; D gene: TRBD1; J gene: TRBJ2-2; V gene: TRBV7-9; CDR3 DNA: TGTGCCAGCAGCCCCTGGACAGGGGGCGCAAACACCGGGGAGCTGTTTTTT; CDR3 protein: CASSPWTGGANTGELFF
clone size: few; D gene: TRBD1; J gene: TRBJ1-3; V gene: TRBV3-1; CDR3 DNA: TGTGCCAGCAGCCAAGGAGGGGGCAGTGGAAACACCATATATTTT; CDR3 protein: CASSQGGGSGNTIYF
clone size: .; D gene: .; J gene: TRBJ2-2; V gene: TRBV6-5; CDR3 DNA: TGTGCCAGCAGTTATGACAGTAACACCGGGGAGCTGTTTTTT; CDR3 protein: CASSYDSNTGELFF
clone size: .; D gene: TRBD2; J gene: TRBJ2-3; V gene: TRBV11-2; CDR3 DNA: TGTGCCAGCAGCTTTTCACTAGCGGGGGGGTCTCGAGCAGATACGCAGTATTTT; CDR3 protein: CASSFSLAGGSRADTQYF
clone size: few; D gene: TRBD1; J gene: TRBJ2-1; V gene: TRBV25-1; CDR3 DNA: TGTGCCAGCAGTGCCACGACAGGGGCGGACGTCAATGAGCAGTTCTTC; CDR3 protein: CASSATTGADVNEQFF
clone size: few; D gene: .; J gene: TRBJ2-2; V gene: TRBV12-3/TRBV12-4; CDR3 DNA: TGTGCCAGCAGTTTAGGTTCTAGCGCCGGGGAGCTGTTTTTT; CDR3 protein: CASSLGSSAGELFF
clone size: .; D gene: .; J gene: TRBJ1-1; V gene: TRBV20-1; CDR3 DNA: TGCAGTGCTCCCTGGGCCACTGAAGCTTTCTTT; CDR3 protein: CSAPWATEAFF
clone size: many; D gene: TRBD2; J gene: TRBJ2-3; V gene: TRBV5-1; CDR3 DNA: TGCGCCAGCAGCGCCCCTCCTAGCGGGGGGGCATCAGATACGCAGTATTTT; CDR3 protein: CASSAPPSGGASDTQYF
clone size: .; D gene: .; J gene: TRBJ2-1; V gene: TRBV19; CDR3 DNA: TGTGCCAGTAGTATCCCTACCTTTTACAATGAGCAGTTCTTC; CDR3 protein: CASSIPTFYNEQFF
clone size: .; D gene: .; J gene: TRBJ2-5; V gene: TRBV5-1; CDR3 DNA: TGCGCCAGCAGCTTGGGATGGAGGAACCAAGAGACCCAGTACTTC; CDR3 protein: CASSLGWRNQETQYF
clone size: .; D gene: .; J gene: TRBJ2-3; V gene: TRBV24-1; CDR3 DNA: TGTGCCACCAGTAGTCGGGCGATGGATACGCAGTATTTT; CDR3 protein: CATSSRAMDTQYF
clone size: few; D gene: .; J gene: TRBJ1-6; V gene: TRBV20-1; CDR3 DNA: TGCAGTGCTAGAGCAGGCCCTGGGGGTTTGAATTCACCCCTCCACTTT; CDR3 protein: CSARAGPGGLNSPLHF
clone size: .; D gene: TRBD1; J gene: TRBJ2-3; V gene: TRBV7-2; CDR3 DNA: TGTGCCAGCAGTCCGGGACAGGGGGGGAAGCAGTATTTT; CDR3 protein: CASSPGQGGKQYF
clone size: .; D gene: TRBD2; J gene: TRBJ2-1; V gene: TRBV5-1; CDR3 DNA: TGCGCCAGCAGCGTAGCGGGTCCCTACAATGAGCAGTTCTTC; CDR3 protein: CASSVAGPYNEQFF
clone size: .; D gene: TRBD2; J gene: TRBJ2-1; V gene: TRBV29-1; CDR3 DNA: TGCAGCTTTGATGCGGGAGTAACCTACAATGAGCAGTTCTTC; CDR3 protein: CSFDAGVTYNEQFF
clone size: .; D gene: TRBD2; J gene: TRBJ2-3; V gene: TRBV24-1; CDR3 DNA: TGTGCCACCAGTGATTCCGGGGGGGGAATATTTACAGATACGCAGTATTTT; CDR3 protein: CATSDSGGGIFTDTQYF
clone size: .; D gene: .; J gene: TRBJ2-1; V gene: TRBV10-3; CDR3 DNA: TGTGCCATCAGACCTACGGGGGCGGGTGAGCAGTTCTTC; CDR3 protein: CAIRPTGAGEQFF
clone size: few; D gene: .; J gene: TRBJ2-2; V gene: TRBV5-1; CDR3 DNA: TGCGCCAGCAGCTTGCTTTCATCGGGGGCTAACACCGGGGAGCTGTTTTTT; CDR3 protein: CASSLLSSGANTGELFF
clone size: many; D gene: .; J gene: TRBJ1-6; V gene: TRBV12-3/TRBV12-4; CDR3 DNA: TGTGCCAGCAGTTTAAACAGTAATTCACCCCTCCACTTT; CDR3 protein: CASSLNSNSPLHF
clone size: .; D gene: TRBD2; J gene: TRBJ2-6; V gene: TRBV20-1; CDR3 DNA: TGCTGTGCTCTCGGCCTAGCGGGACACTCTGGGGCCAACGTCCTGACTTTC; CDR3 protein: CCALGLAGHSGANVLTF
clone size: few; D gene: TRBD2; J gene: TRBJ2-3; V gene: TRBV25-1; CDR3 DNA: TGTGCCAGCAGTGAATTGAGGACTAGCCCTGGAGATACGCAGTATTTT; CDR3 protein: CASSELRTSPGDTQYF
clone size: few; D gene: .; J gene: TRBJ2-3; V gene: TRBV5-1; CDR3 DNA: TGCGCCAGCAGCTTGTCCGTCTCTAGCACAGATACGCAGTATTTT; CDR3 protein: CASSLSVSSTDTQYF
clone size: .; D gene: .; J gene: TRBJ1-5; V gene: TRBV4-1; CDR3 DNA: TGCGCCAGCAGCCAAGGGGGGGCTAAGGGTAATCAGCCCCAGCATTTT; CDR3 protein: CASSQGGAKGNQPQHF
clone size: .; D gene: .; J gene: TRBJ2-2; V gene: TRBV5-1; CDR3 DNA: TGCGCCAGCAGCCGAGAAATCGGGCTAGGCCCCGGGGAGCTGTTTTTT; CDR3 protein: CASSREIGLGPGELFF
clone size: .; D gene: TRBD2; J gene: TRBJ2-2; V gene: TRBV20-1; CDR3 DNA: TGCAGTGCTTTCGAGACTAGCGGGAGAGGAAGGACCGGGGAGCTGTTTTTT; CDR3 protein: CSAFETSGRGRTGELFF